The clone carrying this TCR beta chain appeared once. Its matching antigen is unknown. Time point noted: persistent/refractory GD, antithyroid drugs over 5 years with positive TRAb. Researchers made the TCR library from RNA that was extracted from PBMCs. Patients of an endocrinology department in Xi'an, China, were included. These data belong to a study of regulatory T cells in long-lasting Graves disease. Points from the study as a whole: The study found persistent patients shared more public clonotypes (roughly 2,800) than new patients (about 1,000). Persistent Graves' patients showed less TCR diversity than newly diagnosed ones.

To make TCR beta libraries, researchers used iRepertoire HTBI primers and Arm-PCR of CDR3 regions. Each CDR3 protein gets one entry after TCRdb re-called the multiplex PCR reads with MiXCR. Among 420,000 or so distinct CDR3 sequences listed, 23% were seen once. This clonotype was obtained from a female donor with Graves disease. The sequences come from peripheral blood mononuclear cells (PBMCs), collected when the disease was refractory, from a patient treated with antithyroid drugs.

CDR3: CASSYGPGRETQYF. The DNA for the CDR3 is TGTGCCAGCAGTTACGGGCCGGGGCGAGAGACCCAGTACTTC. V gene TRBV6-2 or TRBV6-3 combines with J gene TRBJ2-5, with D possibly being TRBD1 or TRBD2 (5 bases each). This CDR3 spans 14 amino acids. Germline lookup yields CDR1 MNHEY and CDR2 SVGEGT. Deletions cut 2 bases from V and 4 bases from J, with 11 bases between.